This T cell receptor beta chain was retrieved from a study of cytotoxic CD8 clonotypes in ibrutinib-treated CLL. Study background: Response specimens were obtained following a median treatment duration of approximately 13 months, with a range of 6 to 36.

This CDR3 region has 14 residues. Unmatched junction bases numbered 6, after V lost 5 bases and J lost 8 bases. Germline-derived CDR1 and CDR2 are SQVTM and ANQGSEA. Study conclusions and caveats: Ibrutinib response saw clonality rise, and progression saw it return toward baseline. Sustained-remission and progressing patients had different sampling times. Among the clonotypes, public ones were uncommon and contracted or held stable on treatment.

This table comes from immunoSEQ multiplex PCR, and its TCRdb copy is limited to in-frame clones, with some not included. The repertoire holds 130,000 or so clones, 80% to 90% seen once, with about 1.9% in the top ten. Points on this clone: Its target is not known.

This chain joins TRBV29-1 and TRBJ2-1; 13 bases fit TRBD2. The sequence was collected from a human donor with chronic lymphocytic leukemia. The material was PBMCs, obtained after 24 months of ibrutinib treatment. The CDR3 here is CSVITSGGGDEQFF. CDR3 nucleotide sequence: TGCAGCGTTATCACTAGCGGGGGGGGCGATGAGCAGTTCTTC.